Sequencing of this TCR beta chain was carried out in a study of blood T cell repertoires in COVID-19. The CDR3 consists of 16 residues. The germline gives CDR1 MNHNY, CDR2 SVGAGI (reference sequence). After removal of 5 bases from V and 5 bases from J, the junction contained 13 bases not matched to a gene. Original methodology: Reference gene primer amplification in the assay estimated nucleated cell counts. Data came from immunoSEQ multiplex PCR; TCRdb stores just in-frame clones and leaves some out. The V and J calls and clone size are taken from that table; D and trimming were inferred from the DNA. This sample has some 20,000 clones; around 91% occur once, and the top ten carry roughly 6.6%.

This chain links TRBV6-6 with TRBJ1-2; 8 bases line up with TRBD1. Sequences were obtained from peripheral blood. The receptor's source is a human donor in a cohort sampled during active COVID-19. The CDR3 is CASSQEGQAGGYGYTF. The CDR3, as DNA: TGTGCCAGCAGTCAAGAGGGACAGGCAGGAGGGTATGGCTACACCTTC.